This T cell receptor beta chain comes out of a study of blood T cell repertoires in COVID-19. Study in general: Both acute and convalescent COVID-19 samples were obtained from the United States, Italy and Spain. T cells, B-cell-depleted T cells, or PBMCs supplied cDNA or gDNA.

Seattle's enrolled individuals joined amid active infection and were then monitored longitudinally. The CDR3 contains 13 residues. The trim removed 2 bases at V and 10 bases at J, leaving 5 bases unmatched. Germline lookup yields CDR1 SGHNT and CDR2 YYREEE (reference sequence). As processed by the authors: Using reference gene primer amplification, nucleated cell counts were estimated. Using immunoSEQ multiplex PCR, the repertoire was profiled, and TCRdb retains in-frame clones only, with some absent. The V and J calls and clone size are taken from that table; D and trimming were inferred from the DNA. The sample carries 150,000 to 200,000 clones, about 80% recorded once.

The chain carries TRBV5-4 and TRBJ2-1; 8 bases agree with TRBD1. Sequencing was done on a sample of peripheral blood. This receptor was taken from a woman aged 55-70 years with COVID-19, enrolled during active disease. The CDR3 region is CASSFDRGREQFF. The CDR3, as DNA: TGTGCCAGCAGCTTCGACAGGGGTCGAGAGCAGTTCTTC.